These 30 T cell receptor beta chains were all obtained from the same sample, sequenced in a study of shared clonotypes between healthy human individuals. Profiling relied on immunoSEQ multiplex PCR, and the TCRdb table lists in-frame clones only, not all of them. Of fewer than 850,000 clones in the sample, less than 80% are singletons; the top ten hold about 2%. The sequencing input was memory CD4+ T cells sorted from blood. Subset given: CD45RA-negative fraction. These receptors were taken from a woman in her twenties or thirties in good health.

Note on this clone: This CDR3 is also generated by other DNA sequences in the sample. The CDR3 DNA reads TGTGCCAGCAGCGTAGAGCGGGGGAGCACAGATACGCAGTATTTT. Residues: CASSVERGSTDTQYF. The V gene is TRBV9, the J gene TRBJ2-3; TRBD2 matches 8 bases. J gave up 0 bases and V 0 bases, and 0 bases lay outside the gene matches. CDR3 length: 15 residues. From germline, CDR1 is SGDLS and CDR2 YYNGEE.

Only one count was recorded for this clone. The J gene is TRBJ1-4, the V gene TRBV5-6; 9 bases fit TRBD1. The V gene end was trimmed by 0 bases and the J gene end by 8 bases; junction bases not matched to a gene: 5. This CDR3 contains 15 residues. CDR1 is SGHDT, CDR2 YYEEEE, per germline. For the CDR3, the DNA is TGTGCCAGCAGCTTGGCACAGGGGGCGGGGGAAAAACTGTTTTTT. Translated, it gives CASSLAQGAGEKLFF.

This chain uses TRBV28 with TRBJ2-5; 7 bases are shared with TRBD2. With 3 bases clipped from V and 7 bases from J, the junction kept 8 bases outside the gene matches. Germline CDR1 is MDHEN and CDR2 is SYDVKM. The CDR3 spans 14 residues. The CDR3 region is CASSFGSWEGTQYF. The CDR3, as DNA: TGTGCCAGCAGTTTTGGGTCCTGGGAGGGGACCCAGTACTTC.

Comments on this clone: One junction end disagrees with the germline gene, perhaps due to a read error. The chain uses TRBV19 and TRBJ1-1; D is unresolved. Germline V gene data show CDR1 as LNHDA and CDR2 as SQIVND (reference sequence). This CDR3 has 13 amino acids. The DNA for the CDR3 is TGTGCCAGTGGTATGGTCGCGAACACTGAAGCTTTCTTT. Translating gives CASGMVANTEAFF. The full variable domain, with the rest looked up from reference TRBV19 and TRBJ1-1, is DGGITQSPKYLFRKEGQNVTLSCEQNLNHDAMYWYRQDPGQGLRLIYYSQIVNDFQKGDIAEGYSVSREKKESFPLTVTSAQKNPTAFYLCASGMVANTEAFFGQGTRLTVV.

The CDR3 bases are TGTGCCAGCACTCCCTATGGCCGGGATCAGCCCCAGCATTTT. It codes for CASTPYGRDQPQHF. This sequence joins TRBV6-6 and TRBJ1-5, with D unclear. Trimming left V 7 bases short and J 5 bases short, with 15 bases between. Germline assignment: CDR1 MNHNY and CDR2 SVGAGI (reference sequence). This CDR3 comprises 14 residues.

In nucleotides, the CDR3 is TGCGCCAGCAGCTCAGACTCGGCAGAGTACAATGAGCAGTTCTTC. This translates into CASSSDSAEYNEQFF. The chain has TRBV5-1 and TRBJ2-1; no definite D call. The V end lost 3 bases, the J end lost 4 bases, and 14 bases lay between the germline ends. The CDR3 runs to 15 residues. CDR1 is SGHRS and CDR2 is YFSETQ in the germline V gene.

This clone has just a few counts. The chain is built from TRBV28 and TRBJ2-7, with 9 bases aligning to TRBD1. The CDR3 spans 16 residues. Germline CDR1 reads MDHEN; CDR2 reads SYDVKM. Trimming at V came to 3 bases and at J to 3 bases, leaving 9 bases not matched to a gene. The CDR3 region is CASSFVTGTGLYEQYF. The CDR3 nucleotides read TGTGCCAGCAGTTTTGTTACCGGGACAGGGCTCTACGAGCAGTACTTC.

This sequence joins TRBV5-1 and TRBJ2-5, with TRBD1 identical over 7 bases. The CDR3 runs 15 residues. Germline CDR1 and CDR2: SGHRS and YFSETQ. V was pared by 4 bases and J by 5 bases, with 11 bases of the junction left unmatched. CDR3 in amino acids: CASSRMGQMGETQYF. In nucleotides, the CDR3 is TGCGCCAGCAGCCGAATGGGACAGATGGGGGAGACCCAGTACTTC.

The J gene is TRBJ2-5, the V gene TRBV4-1; the match to TRBD2 covers 12 bases. The CDR3 totals 16 residues. V lost 5 bases and J lost 5; bases outside the gene matches: 9. Looked up from germline, CDR1 is MGHRA and CDR2 is YSYEKL. CDR3 nucleotides: TGCGCCAGCAGCTCAAGGACTAGCGGGGTGTTGGAGACCCAGTACTTC. This gives the protein CASSSRTSGVLETQYF.

The chain has TRBV5-1 and TRBJ1-3, with 7 bases matching TRBD1. J lost 3 bases, V lost 4 bases, and 4 bases had no gene match. Germline V lookup: CDR1 SGHRS, CDR2 YFSETQ. The CDR3 spans 14 residues. CDR3 sequence reads: CASSPQGFGNTIYF. CDR3 nucleotides: TGCGCCAGCAGCCCACAGGGGTTTGGAAACACCATATATTTT.

The gene calls are TRBV27 and TRBJ1-2; 9 nucleotides match TRBD1. The germline gives CDR1 MNHEY, CDR2 SMNVEV (reference sequence). Trimming took 6 bases from V and 8 from J; bases not matched to a gene: 13. The CDR3 runs 15 residues. CDR3 loop: CASRRSTGGVGGYTF. CDR3 coding DNA: TGTGCCAGCAGAAGATCCACAGGGGGCGTCGGCGGCTACACCTTC.

This clone was counted only a few times. This sequence joins TRBV7-9 and TRBJ1-3, with D unresolved. V was clipped by 2 bases and J by 2 bases, with 1 base between them. Looked up from germline, CDR1 is SEHNR and CDR2 is FQNEAQ (reference sequence). The CDR3 is made up of 12 amino acids. DNA of the CDR3: TGTGCCAGCAGCTTAACTGGAAACACCATATATTTT. Translating gives CASSLTGNTIYF.

V is TRBV18 and J is TRBJ1-3; D remains ambiguous. Trimming shortened V by 5 bases and J by 0 bases, and 14 bases separated the two germline ends. The germline V gene encodes CDR1 KGHSH and CDR2 LQKENI. This CDR3 is built from 16 residues. CDR3 sequence reads: CASSVWDTGSGNTIYF. Here the CDR3 DNA reads TGTGCCAGCTCAGTTTGGGATACCGGCTCTGGAAACACCATATATTTT.

This chain joins TRBV29-1 and TRBJ2-5; possible D gene TRBD2, 6 bases. The CDR3 totals 13 residues. V was trimmed by 7 bases and J by 0 bases, leaving 12 bases between them. The germline gives CDR1 SQVTM, CDR2 ANQGSEA. The CDR3 loop reads CSAGGTYQETQYF. The DNA for the CDR3 is TGCAGCGCCGGTGGGACTTACCAAGAGACCCAGTACTTC.

With regard to this clone: At the DNA level, this CDR3 is encoded by other sequences in the same sample as well. The chain combines TRBV5-1 with TRBJ2-3, with 11 bases aligning to TRBD1. V dropped 2 bases and J dropped 5; count of bases not matched to a gene: 1. Germline CDR1 reads SGHRS; CDR2 reads YFSETQ. The CDR3 runs 14 residues. The CDR3 DNA sequence: TGCGCCAGCAGCTTAGGGACAGGGGGAGATACGCAGTATTTT. Amino acid sequence: CASSLGTGGDTQYF.

The rearrangement links TRBV28 to TRBJ2-3, with D possibly being TRBD2 (5 bases). CDR1 MDHEN and CDR2 SYDVKM come from the germline V gene. Trimming left V 2 bases short and J 1 base short, with 7 bases between. The CDR3 covers 14 residues. The CDR3 spells CASSLRGGTDTQYF. CDR3 nucleotide sequence: TGTGCCAGCAGTTTACGGGGTGGCACAGATACGCAGTATTTT.

The sample holds many counts of this clone. V and J are TRBV14 and TRBJ2-7, with 9 bases that match TRBD1. This CDR3 comprises 15 residues. Germline trimming cut 4 bases from V and 3 bases from J; bases unmatched to any gene: 7. The germline gives CDR1 SGHDN, CDR2 FVKESK. This CDR3 reads CASSPTGGAVYEQYF. For the CDR3, the DNA is TGTGCCAGCAGCCCTACAGGGGGCGCCGTCTACGAGCAGTACTTC.

This chain links TRBV25-1 with TRBJ2-7, with D possibly TRBD2 on 6 matching bases. Germline V gene lookup returns CDR1 MGHDK and CDR2 SYGVNS. This CDR3 has 18 amino acids. The ends were cut back, 1 base at V and 7 bases at J, with 26 bases in the middle. This CDR3 reads CASSESGGPSAGVREQYF. The CDR3, as DNA: TGTGCCAGCAGTGAATCTGGAGGGCCCTCCGCCGGAGTAAGGGAGCAGTACTTC.

Concerning this clone itself: The same CDR3 also results from other DNA sequences found in this sample. The chain combines TRBV30 with TRBJ1-3; 7 nucleotides match TRBD1. The junction had 2 bases not matched to a gene; V was cut back by 0 bases and J by 3 bases. Germline V gene data show CDR1 as GTSNPN and CDR2 as SVGIG (reference sequence). This CDR3 comprises 14 residues. CDR3 nucleotides: TGTGCCTGGAGTGTAGGGGGCGGTGGAAACACCATATATTTT. Translation gives CAWSVGGGGNTIYF.

This chain links TRBV18 with TRBJ1-1, with D unclear. The CDR3 consists of 13 residues. CDR1 KGHSH and CDR2 LQKENI come from the germline V gene. The ends were cut back, 3 bases at V and 7 bases at J, with 12 bases in the middle. DNA for the CDR3: TGTGCCAGCTCACCTGTTACCCAGAGTGAAGCTTTCTTT. Its protein is CASSPVTQSEAFF.

In nucleotides, the CDR3 is TGTGCCAGCAGGGCCCATGATACGCAGTATTTT. Translation gives CASRAHDTQYF. The chain carries TRBV28 and TRBJ2-3; D gene unclear. Trimming stripped 6 bases from V and 6 bases from J, with 7 bases between. CDR1 and CDR2 from the germline V gene are MDHEN and SYDVKM. This CDR3 is 11 amino acids long.

The chain couples TRBV10-2 to TRBJ2-7, with 10 bases matching TRBD2. The CDR3 has 14 amino acids. V lost 6 bases to trimming and J lost 8 bases; unmatched junction nucleotides: 10. Germline assignment: CDR1 WSHSY and CDR2 SAAADI. The DNA for the CDR3 is TGCGCCAGCAGGGGGGCTAGCGGGAGTTTTAAGCAGTACTTC. This gives the protein CASRGASGSFKQYF.

CDR3 sequence: CASTRTIGTDTQYF. The CDR3 bases are TGTGCCAGCACCCGAACGATTGGGACAGATACGCAGTATTTT. The genes are TRBV5-4 and TRBJ2-3; D uncertain. V lost 6 bases, J lost 3 bases, and 14 bases lay in between. Germline CDR1 reads SGHNT; CDR2 reads YYREEE (reference sequence). The CDR3 contains 14 residues.

Details on this clone: The sample carries other DNA sequences with the same CDR3. This sequence joins TRBV7-9 and TRBJ1-3, with TRBD1 identical over 7 bases. Trimming removed 5 bases from V and 3 bases from J; junction bases left unmatched: 4. The CDR3 length is 14 residues. The V gene's germline CDR1 is SEHNR and CDR2 FQNEAQ (reference sequence). The CDR3 DNA reads TGTGCCAGCAGCCGGGGACAGAGTGGAAACACCATATATTTT. This encodes CASSRGQSGNTIYF.

The chain couples TRBV11-3 to TRBJ1-1, with D maybe TRBD1 (5 bases). CDR1 is SGHNT, CDR2 YENEEA, per germline. There are 15 residues in the CDR3. The ends were cut back, 3 bases at V and 4 bases at J, with 15 bases in the middle. In DNA form, the CDR3 reads TGTGCCAGCAGCTTCAGGGACTGGCGGGGCACTGAAGCTTTCTTT. Amino acid sequence: CASSFRDWRGTEAFF.

This clone has ten or more counts. The chain combines TRBV18 with TRBJ2-7; 7 positions agree with TRBD1. CDR3 length: 13 residues. Germline V gene data show CDR1 as KGHSH and CDR2 as LQKENI. J gave up 4 bases and V 5 bases, and 5 bases lay outside the gene matches. Here the CDR3 DNA reads TGTGCCAGCTCATCGGGACAGCGTTACGAGCAGTACTTC. The encoded protein is CASSSGQRYEQYF.

V usage is TRBV11-2 and J usage is TRBJ1-5, with TRBD1 matching over 7 bases. The CDR3 totals 14 residues. Per the germline V gene, CDR1 is SGHAT and CDR2 is FQNNGV. V lost 5 bases to trimming and J lost 5 bases; unmatched junction nucleotides: 6. CDR3 sequence (DNA): TGTGCCAGCAGCCCCAGACAGGGAGATCAGCCCCAGCATTTT. Translated: CASSPRQGDQPQHF.

V usage is TRBV28 and J usage is TRBJ1-2; TRBD1 aligns across 7 bases. V was clipped by 4 bases and J by 1 base; unmatched bases: 6. The CDR3 runs 15 residues. Per germline, CDR1 MDHEN and CDR2 SYDVKM. CDR3 protein: CASSSGGTDNYGYTF. The CDR3 DNA sequence: TGTGCCAGCAGTTCAGGGGGGACAGATAACTATGGCTACACCTTC.

V is TRBV19 and J is TRBJ1-3; D may be TRBD1 (5 bases). Per the germline V gene, CDR1 is LNHDA and CDR2 is SQIVND (reference sequence). The CDR3 totals 14 residues. V was shortened by 6 bases and J by 0 bases, with 9 bases between the two germline ends. The CDR3: CASRITGSGNTIYF. The DNA for the CDR3 is TGTGCCAGTAGGATAACAGGCTCTGGAAACACCATATATTTT.

CDR3 DNA sequence: TGTGCCAGCAGCCTAGGCCCGGAGCGAGATACGCAGTATTTT. This gives the protein CASSLGPERDTQYF. The V call is TRBV7-3, the J call TRBJ2-3, with D uncertain. Trimming removed 5 bases from V and 5 bases from J, with 14 bases in between. Per germline, CDR1 SGHTA and CDR2 FQGTGA. This CDR3 has 14 amino acids.